Shown below are 13 T cell receptor beta chains from a single sample sequenced in a study of regulatory T cells in long-lasting Graves disease. Researchers made TCR beta libraries by using iRepertoire HTBI primers and running Arm-PCR on CDR3 regions. TCRdb analysed the multiplex PCR reads with MiXCR anew, one entry per CDR3 protein. The sample contains about 540,000 distinct CDR3 sequences, 13% of which appear only once. Time point noted: newly diagnosed GD, antithyroid drugs for less than 3 months. Making the TCR library involved RNA that had been extracted from PBMCs. These sequences were also reported in another study, on T cells in Graves' hyperthyroidism and ophthalmopathy.

The material sequenced was peripheral blood mononuclear cells (PBMCs), taken at new diagnosis, from a patient treated with antithyroid drugs. These receptor sequences come from a young man with Graves disease.

The chain combines TRBV10-3 with TRBJ1-1; 8 nucleotides align to TRBD1. Germline-derived CDR1 and CDR2 are ENHRY and SYGVKD. The CDR3 totals 12 residues. Unmatched junction bases numbered 4, after V lost 7 bases and J lost 6 bases. CDR3 loop: CAITSTGAEAFF. Written as DNA, the CDR3 is TGTGCCATCACCTCGACAGGGGCTGAAGCTTTCTTT.

The rearrangement uses TRBV18 and TRBJ2-3; TRBD2 matches 11 bases. The germline CDR1 and CDR2 sequences are KGHSH and LQKENI. This CDR3 region has 16 residues. The trim removed 4 bases at V and 1 base at J, leaving 4 bases unmatched. CDR3 DNA: TGTGCCAGCTCACAACTAGCGGGAGCCGGCACAGATACGCAGTATTTT. This encodes CASSQLAGAGTDTQYF.

This clonotype was picked up many times. In DNA, the CDR3 is TGTGCCAGCAGCTTAGTAAGCGGGGGGCGGGTTACCGAGCAGTACTTC. Translating it yields CASSLVSGGRVTEQYF. This chain links TRBV11-2 with TRBJ2-7; 9 bases fit TRBD2. The V segment lost 1 base and the J segment 6 bases; nucleotides outside the gene matches: 10. The CDR3 has 16 amino acids. Germline CDR1 and CDR2: SGHAT and FQNNGV. Based on the CDR3 plus reference TRBV11-2 and TRBJ2-7, the full variable domain is EAGVAQSPRYKIIEKRQSVAFWCNPISGHATLYWYQQILGQGPKLLIQFQNNGVVDDSQLPKDRFSAERLKGVDSTLKIQPAKLEDSAVYLCASSLVSGGRVTEQYFGPGTRLTVT.

On this clonotype: A much larger clone lies one base from this, so it may be a read error. The chain carries TRBV29-1 and TRBJ2-1; TRBD2 is a possible D gene (5 bases). In germline, CDR1 is SQVTM, CDR2 ANQGSEA. The V and J ends lost 7 bases and 10 bases respectively, with 17 bases between them. The CDR3 loop spans 12 amino acids. The CDR3 bases are TGCAGCGGAGGGCTACACTCCTACGAGCAGTTCTTC. Translating it yields CSGGLHSYEQFF.

The table lists this clonotype with many counts. The gene calls are TRBV7-8 and TRBJ2-3; D is perhaps TRBD2 (6 bases). Germline CDR1 SGHVS, CDR2 FQNEAQ. The CDR3 extends over 13 amino acids. V gave up 6 bases and J gave up 5 bases, with 12 bases separating them. Written as DNA, the CDR3 is TGTGCCAGCAGGTTCGGGGGTGGAGATACGCAGTATTTT. As protein: CASRFGGGDTQYF.

This clonotype was recorded at least ten times. The chain has TRBV27 and TRBJ2-3, with a tentative D call TRBD2 (6 bases). Looked up from germline, CDR1 is MNHEY and CDR2 is SMNVEV (reference sequence). Trimming removed 5 bases at V and 2 bases at J, with 20 bases between. This CDR3 is built from 17 residues. CDR3: CASSPTLLALNTDTQYF. CDR3 bases: TGTGCCAGCAGTCCAACCCTACTAGCCCTAAACACAGATACGCAGTATTTT.

This clonotype came up many times. V is TRBV27 and J is TRBJ2-3, with 11 bases fitting TRBD2. Per germline, CDR1 MNHEY and CDR2 SMNVEV (reference sequence). The length of the CDR3 is 16 residues. V lost 7 bases to trimming and J lost 6 bases; unmatched junction nucleotides: 12. CDR3 DNA: TGTGCCAGCACTATTCTAGCGGGAGGCCCCAGGGATACGCAGTATTTT. It yields the protein CASTILAGGPRDTQYF.

This clonotype was found once. This sequence joins TRBV10-3 and TRBJ1-1; the match to TRBD1 covers 8 bases. CDR1 ENHRY and CDR2 SYGVKD come from the germline V gene. The CDR3 length is 14 residues. Trimming at V came to 7 bases and at J to 5 bases, leaving 9 bases not matched to a gene. CDR3: CAIKIGRGLTEAFF. The CDR3 DNA reads TGTGCCATCAAAATTGGCAGGGGGCTGACTGAAGCTTTCTTT.

This clonotype was seen at least ten times. The gene calls are TRBV24-1 and TRBJ1-2, with TRBD1 identical over 9 bases. Unmatched junction bases numbered 8, after V lost 4 bases and J lost 6 bases. This CDR3 contains 15 residues. Germline V lookup: CDR1 KGHDR, CDR2 SFDVKD. CDR3 bases: TGTGCCACCAGTGACTTGGGACAGGGCCTCGATGGCTACACCTTC. This sequence encodes CATSDLGQGLDGYTF.

The V call is TRBV10-1, the J call TRBJ2-2; tentative D call: TRBD1 (5 bases). Trimming removed 6 bases from V and 3 bases from J, with 5 bases in between. The CDR3 extends over 12 amino acids. Germline loops: CDR1 WNHNN, CDR2 SYGVQD (reference sequence). The CDR3 DNA reads as TGCGCCAGCAGGACAGACACCGGGGAGCTGTTTTTT. It codes for CASRTDTGELFF.

This clonotype occurred many times. This sequence joins TRBV29-1 and TRBJ2-7; D tentatively fits TRBD1 or TRBD2 (6 bases each). The CDR3 loop spans 13 amino acids. The germline V gene encodes CDR1 SQVTM and CDR2 ANQGSEA. CDR3 region: CSATGDIKYEQYF. The CDR3 nucleotides read TGCAGTGCGACGGGGGACATTAAATACGAGCAGTACTTC.

The sample holds many counts of this clonotype. This chain connects TRBV3-1 to TRBJ2-3; TRBD2 is a possible D gene (5 bases). This CDR3 contains 13 residues. The germline CDR1 and CDR2 sequences are LGHDT and YNNKEL (reference sequence). Trimming cost V 0 bases and J 14 bases, with 15 bases left between them. The CDR3: CASSQDRQPAGYF. In nucleotides, the CDR3 is TGTGCCAGCAGCCAAGATAGACAACCCGCGGGGTATTTT.

This clonotype was observed many times. The chain recombines TRBV27 with TRBJ2-1; TRBD2 aligns across 12 bases. This CDR3 spans 17 amino acids. With 3 bases clipped from V and 7 bases from J, the junction kept 10 bases outside the gene matches. Germline V gives CDR1 MNHEY, CDR2 SMNVEV (reference sequence). CDR3 protein: CASSFSRRLAGVNEQFF. CDR3 nucleotides: TGTGCCAGCAGTTTCTCTCGTCGACTAGCGGGAGTAAATGAGCAGTTCTTC.